This TCR beta chain was identified in a study of blood T cells in healthy people across ages. Looking at the study overall: Roughly one uniquely barcoded beta molecule per two T cells was captured.

CDR1 and CDR2 from the germline V gene are MNHEY and SVGEGT. Trimming stripped 6 bases from V and 11 bases from J, with 25 bases between. This CDR3 is built from 15 residues. Primers used in a second PCR of about 6 to 11 cycles were a sample-barcoded 5' primer and a J-beta primer mix. TCRdb itself ran the 5' RACE reads through MiXCR, one entry per CDR3 protein. The sample has approximately 960,000 distinct CDR3 sequences, about 28% seen once. The data were also submitted as part of a second study, on T cells of mothers and their children. That publication notes: Researchers found no T cell clones that were persistent and microchimeric.

Material for sequencing was blood. The V and J genes are TRBV6-2 or TRBV6-3 and TRBJ2-5; D is perhaps TRBD2 (7 bases). This sequence was found in a woman aged 40 to 50 in good health. The CDR3 spells CASSPPGGGGYEQYF. The CDR3 nucleotides are TGTGCCAGCAGCCCCCCTGGGGGGGGCGGCTATGAGCAGTACTTC.